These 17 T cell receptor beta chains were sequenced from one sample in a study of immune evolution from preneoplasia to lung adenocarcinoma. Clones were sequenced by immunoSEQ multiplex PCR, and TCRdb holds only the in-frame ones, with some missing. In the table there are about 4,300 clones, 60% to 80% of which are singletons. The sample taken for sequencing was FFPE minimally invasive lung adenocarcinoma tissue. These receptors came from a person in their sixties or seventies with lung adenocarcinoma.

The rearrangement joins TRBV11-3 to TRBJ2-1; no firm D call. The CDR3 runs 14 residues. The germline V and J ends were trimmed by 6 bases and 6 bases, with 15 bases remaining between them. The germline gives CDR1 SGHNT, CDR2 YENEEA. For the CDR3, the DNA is TGTGCCAGCAGAAATGGCAGTCGTGGCAATGAGCAGTTCTTC. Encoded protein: CASRNGSRGNEQFF.

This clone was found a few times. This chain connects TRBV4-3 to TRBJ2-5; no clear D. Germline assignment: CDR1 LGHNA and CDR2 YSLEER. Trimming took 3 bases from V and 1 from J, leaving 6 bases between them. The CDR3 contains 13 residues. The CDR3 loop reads CASSHRTQETQYF. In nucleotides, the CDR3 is TGCGCCAGCAGCCACAGGACCCAAGAGACCCAGTACTTC.

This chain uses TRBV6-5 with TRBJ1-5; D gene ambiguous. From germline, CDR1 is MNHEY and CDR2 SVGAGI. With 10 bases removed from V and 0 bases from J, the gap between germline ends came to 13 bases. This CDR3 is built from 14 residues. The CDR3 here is CATARESSNQPQHF. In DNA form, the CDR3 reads TGTGCCACCGCCCGGGAATCTAGCAATCAGCCCCAGCATTTT.

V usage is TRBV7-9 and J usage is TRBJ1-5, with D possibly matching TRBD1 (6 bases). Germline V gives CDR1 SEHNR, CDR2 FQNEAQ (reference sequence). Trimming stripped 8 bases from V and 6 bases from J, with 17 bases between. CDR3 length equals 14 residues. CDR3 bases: TGTGCCAGCGGTCTGGGAGGGGGAGGTCAGCCCCAGCATTTT. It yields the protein CASGLGGGGQPQHF.

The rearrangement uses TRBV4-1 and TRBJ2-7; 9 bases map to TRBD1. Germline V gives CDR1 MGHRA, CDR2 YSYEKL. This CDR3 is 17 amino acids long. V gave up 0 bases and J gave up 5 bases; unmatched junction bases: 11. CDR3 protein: CASSQDASGTGWDEQYF. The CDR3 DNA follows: TGCGCCAGCAGCCAAGATGCATCCGGGACAGGGTGGGACGAGCAGTACTTC.

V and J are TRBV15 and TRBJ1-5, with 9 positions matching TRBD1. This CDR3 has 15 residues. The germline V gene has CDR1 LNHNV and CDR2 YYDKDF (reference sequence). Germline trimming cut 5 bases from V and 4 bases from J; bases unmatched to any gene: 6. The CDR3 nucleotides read TGTGCCACCAGCGGGAACAGGGGGCAGAATCAGCCCCAGCATTTT. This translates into CATSGNRGQNQPQHF.

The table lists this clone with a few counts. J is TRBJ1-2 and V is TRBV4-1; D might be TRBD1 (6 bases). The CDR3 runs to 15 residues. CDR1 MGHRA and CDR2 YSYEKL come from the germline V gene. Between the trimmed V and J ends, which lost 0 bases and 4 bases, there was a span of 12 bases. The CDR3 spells CASSQDGGKVYGYTF. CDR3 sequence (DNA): TGCGCCAGCAGCCAAGATGGGGGCAAGGTCTATGGCTACACCTTC.

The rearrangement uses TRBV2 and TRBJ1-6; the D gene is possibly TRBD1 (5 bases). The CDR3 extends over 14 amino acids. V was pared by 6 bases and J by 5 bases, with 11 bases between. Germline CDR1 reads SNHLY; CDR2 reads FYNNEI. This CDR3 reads CASRTGTDNSPLHF. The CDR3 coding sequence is TGTGCCAGCAGAACCGGGACGGATAATTCACCCCTCCACTTT.

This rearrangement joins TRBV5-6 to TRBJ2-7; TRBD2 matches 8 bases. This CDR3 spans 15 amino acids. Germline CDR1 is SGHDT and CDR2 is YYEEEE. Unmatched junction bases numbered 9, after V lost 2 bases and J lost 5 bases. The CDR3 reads CASSFKPSGFDEQYF. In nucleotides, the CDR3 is TGTGCCAGCAGCTTTAAGCCTAGCGGGTTCGACGAGCAGTACTTC.

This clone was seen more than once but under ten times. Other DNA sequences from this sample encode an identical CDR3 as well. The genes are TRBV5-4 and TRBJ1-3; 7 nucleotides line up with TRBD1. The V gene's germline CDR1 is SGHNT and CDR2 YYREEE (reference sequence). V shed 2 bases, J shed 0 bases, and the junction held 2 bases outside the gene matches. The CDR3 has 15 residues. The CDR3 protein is CASSFQGDSGNTIYF. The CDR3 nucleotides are TGTGCCAGCAGCTTCCAGGGGGACTCTGGAAACACCATATATTTT. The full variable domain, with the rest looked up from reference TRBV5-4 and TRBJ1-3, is ETGVTQSPTHLIKTRGQQVTLRCSSQSGHNTVSWYQQALGQGPQFIFQYYREEENGRGNFPPRFSGLQFPNYSSELNVNALELDDSALYLCASSFQGDSGNTIYFGEGSWLTVV.

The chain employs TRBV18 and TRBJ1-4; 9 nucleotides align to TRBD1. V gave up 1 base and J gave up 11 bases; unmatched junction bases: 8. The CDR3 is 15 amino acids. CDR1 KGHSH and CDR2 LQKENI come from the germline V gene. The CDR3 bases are TGTGCCAGCTCACCACAACTTGTTGACAGGGGGAAACTGTTTTTT. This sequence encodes CASSPQLVDRGKLFF.

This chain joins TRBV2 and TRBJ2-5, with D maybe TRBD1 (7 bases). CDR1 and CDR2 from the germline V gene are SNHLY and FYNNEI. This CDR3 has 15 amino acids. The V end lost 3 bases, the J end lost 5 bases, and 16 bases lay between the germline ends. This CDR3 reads CASSDGGGGGETQYF. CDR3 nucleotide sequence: TGTGCCAGCAGTGATGGTGGAGGGGGCGGCGAGACCCAGTACTTC.

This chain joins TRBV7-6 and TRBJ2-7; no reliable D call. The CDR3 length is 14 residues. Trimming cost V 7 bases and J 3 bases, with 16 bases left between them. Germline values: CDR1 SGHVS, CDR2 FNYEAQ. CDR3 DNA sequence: TGTGCCAGCACCCGGAATTTTGGGGACTACGAGCAGTACTTC. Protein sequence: CASTRNFGDYEQYF.

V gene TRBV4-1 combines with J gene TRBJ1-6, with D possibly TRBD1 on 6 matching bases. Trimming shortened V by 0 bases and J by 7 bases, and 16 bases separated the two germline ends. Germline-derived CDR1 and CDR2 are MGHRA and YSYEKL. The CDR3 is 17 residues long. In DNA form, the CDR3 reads TGCGCCAGCAGCCAAGATCGAGCCAGGGGTGCAAATTCACCCCTCCACTTT. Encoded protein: CASSQDRARGANSPLHF.

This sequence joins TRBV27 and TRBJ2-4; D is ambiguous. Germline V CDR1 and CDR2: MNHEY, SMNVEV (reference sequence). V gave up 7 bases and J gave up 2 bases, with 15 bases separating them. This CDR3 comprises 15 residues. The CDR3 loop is CASTLSWGSKNIQYF. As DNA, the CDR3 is TGTGCCAGCACCCTTTCTTGGGGATCCAAAAACATTCAGTACTTC.

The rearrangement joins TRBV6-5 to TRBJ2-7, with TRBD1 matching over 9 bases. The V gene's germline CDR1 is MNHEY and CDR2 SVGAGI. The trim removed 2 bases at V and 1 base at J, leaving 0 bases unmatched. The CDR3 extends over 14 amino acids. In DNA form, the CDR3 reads TGTGCCAGCAGTTACGACAGGGGGTCCTACGAGCAGTACTTC. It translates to CASSYDRGSYEQYF.

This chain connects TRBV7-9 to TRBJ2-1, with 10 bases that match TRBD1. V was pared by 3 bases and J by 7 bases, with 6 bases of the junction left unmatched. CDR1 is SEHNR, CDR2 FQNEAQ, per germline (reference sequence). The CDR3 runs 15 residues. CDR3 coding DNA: TGTGCCAGCAGCTTGGGACAGGGGATAGGAAATGAGCAGTTCTTC. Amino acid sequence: CASSLGQGIGNEQFF.